The 2 T cell receptor beta chains listed next were all sequenced from one sample in a study of shared clonotypes between healthy human individuals. This table comes from immunoSEQ multiplex PCR, and its TCRdb copy is limited to in-frame clones, with some not included. The sample lists roughly 2.4 million clones; approximately 95% were seen once. The sequenced sample was naive CD4+ T cells sorted from blood. Subset given: CD45RA+ positively selected. All receptors come from a man aged 18 to 29 in good health.

This chain links TRBV18 with TRBJ1-2; TRBD1 agrees at 7 bases. V gave up 3 bases and J gave up 4 bases; unmatched junction bases: 5. The CDR3 runs to 14 residues. Germline values: CDR1 KGHSH, CDR2 LQKENI. CDR3 sequence: CASSPGTVSYGYTF. For the CDR3, the DNA is TGTGCCAGCTCACCTGGGACAGTTTCCTATGGCTACACCTTC.

This clone was seen only once. Other DNA sequences of this sample code for an identical CDR3. The rearrangement joins TRBV6-5 to TRBJ2-7, with 11 bases lining up with TRBD1. This CDR3 is built from 15 residues. V lost 1 base, J lost 5 bases, and 4 bases stayed unmatched. Germline V gives CDR1 MNHEY, CDR2 SVGAGI. This CDR3 is CASSYFGTGGHEQYF. The CDR3, as DNA: TGTGCCAGCAGTTACTTCGGGACAGGGGGTCACGAGCAGTACTTC.